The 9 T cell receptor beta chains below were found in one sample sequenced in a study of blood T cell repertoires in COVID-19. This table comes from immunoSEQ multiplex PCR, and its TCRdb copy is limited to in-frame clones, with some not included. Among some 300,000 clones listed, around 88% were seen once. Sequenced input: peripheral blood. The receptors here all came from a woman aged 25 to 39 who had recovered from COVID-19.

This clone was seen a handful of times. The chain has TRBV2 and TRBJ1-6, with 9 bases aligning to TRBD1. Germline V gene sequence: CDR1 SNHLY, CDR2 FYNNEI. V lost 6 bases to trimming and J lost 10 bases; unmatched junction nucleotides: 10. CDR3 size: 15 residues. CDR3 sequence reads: CASSPNRGLGSPLHF. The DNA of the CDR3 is TGTGCCAGCAGCCCCAACAGGGGGCTGGGGTCACCCCTCCACTTT.

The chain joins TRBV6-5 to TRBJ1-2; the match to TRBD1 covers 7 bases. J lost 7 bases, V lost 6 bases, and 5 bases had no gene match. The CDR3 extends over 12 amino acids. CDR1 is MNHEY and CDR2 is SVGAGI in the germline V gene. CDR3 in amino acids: CASRGQSSGYTF. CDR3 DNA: TGTGCCAGCAGGGGACAGTCCTCTGGCTACACCTTC.

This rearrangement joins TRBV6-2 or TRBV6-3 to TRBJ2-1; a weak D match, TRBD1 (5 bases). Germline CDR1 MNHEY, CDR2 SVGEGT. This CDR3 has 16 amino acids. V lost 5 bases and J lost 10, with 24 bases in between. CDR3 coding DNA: TGTGCCAGCAGTCCAACAAGCCGACAGCCACTCAGCGAGCAGTTCTTC. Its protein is CASSPTSRQPLSEQFF.

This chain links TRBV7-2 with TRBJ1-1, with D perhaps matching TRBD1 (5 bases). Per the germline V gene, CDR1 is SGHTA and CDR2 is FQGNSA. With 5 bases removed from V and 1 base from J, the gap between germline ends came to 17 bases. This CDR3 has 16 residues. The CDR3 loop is CASSPRKGQGNTEAFF. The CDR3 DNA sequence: TGTGCCAGCAGCCCCCGTAAGGGTCAGGGGAACACTGAAGCTTTCTTT.

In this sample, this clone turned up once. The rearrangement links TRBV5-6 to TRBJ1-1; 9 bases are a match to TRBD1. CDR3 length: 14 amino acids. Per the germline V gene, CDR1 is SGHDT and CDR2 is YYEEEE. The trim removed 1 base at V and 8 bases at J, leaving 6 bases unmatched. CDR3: CASSLLTGGEEAFF. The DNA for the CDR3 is TGTGCCAGCAGCTTGCTTACAGGGGGCGAAGAAGCTTTCTTT.

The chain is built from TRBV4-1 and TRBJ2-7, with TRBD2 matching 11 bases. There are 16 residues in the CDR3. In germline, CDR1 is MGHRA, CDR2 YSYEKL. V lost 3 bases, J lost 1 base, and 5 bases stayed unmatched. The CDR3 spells CASSHNLAGGSYEQYF. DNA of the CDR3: TGCGCCAGCAGCCATAACCTAGCGGGGGGATCCTACGAGCAGTACTTC.

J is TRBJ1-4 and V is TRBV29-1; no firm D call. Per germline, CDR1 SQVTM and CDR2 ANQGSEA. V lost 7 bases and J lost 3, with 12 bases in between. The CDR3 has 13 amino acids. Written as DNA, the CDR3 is TGCAGCGGCTCAGACAACTCTAATGAAAAACTGTTTTTT. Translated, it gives CSGSDNSNEKLFF.

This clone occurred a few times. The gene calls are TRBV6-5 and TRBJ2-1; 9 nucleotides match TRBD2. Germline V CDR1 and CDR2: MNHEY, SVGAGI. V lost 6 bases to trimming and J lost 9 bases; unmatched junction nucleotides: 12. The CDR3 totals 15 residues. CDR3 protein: CASRGRGGGALEQFF. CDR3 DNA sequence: TGTGCCAGCAGGGGCCGAGGCGGGGGGGCACTTGAGCAGTTCTTC.

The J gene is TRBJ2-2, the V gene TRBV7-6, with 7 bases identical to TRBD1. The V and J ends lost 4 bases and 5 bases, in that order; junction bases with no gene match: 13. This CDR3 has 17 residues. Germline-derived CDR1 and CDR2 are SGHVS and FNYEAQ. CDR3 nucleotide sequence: TGTGCCAGCAGCTCGCGTTACAGGGGCCCCAGGACCGGGGAGCTGTTTTTT. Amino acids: CASSSRYRGPRTGELFF.